This passage covers 18 T cell receptor beta chains from one sample sequenced in a study of cytomegalovirus exposure and HLA in healthy donors. 60 Vbeta and 13 Jbeta primers were used in PCR. Measured with immunoSEQ multiplex PCR; TCRdb has only the in-frame clones, and not every one. In the table there are 150,000 or so clones, 60% to 85% of which are singletons. Sequenced sample: PBMCs. The source is a woman in her 40s in good health and CMV-seronegative.

J is TRBJ1-2 and V is TRBV28, with unresolved D. The CDR3 is 13 amino acids. Germline CDR1 is MDHEN and CDR2 is SYDVKM. V lost 6 bases and J 6 bases, leaving 14 bases between the germline ends. Written as DNA, the CDR3 is TGTGCCAGCAGCCTACTCCCTCTAGATGGCTACACCTTC. Amino acids: CASSLLPLDGYTF.

The chain recombines TRBV5-1 with TRBJ2-7, with D perhaps TRBD2 (7 bases). Per the germline V gene, CDR1 is SGHRS and CDR2 is YFSETQ. Trimming cost V 5 bases and J 0 bases, with 15 bases left between them. CDR3 length: 15 amino acids. In DNA form, the CDR3 reads TGCGCCAGCAGTAAGGCGGCGGGGGCCTCCTACGAGCAGTACTTC. Translated: CASSKAAGASYEQYF. The full variable domain, its missing parts supplied by reference TRBV5-1 and TRBJ2-7, is KAGVTQTPRYLIKTRGQQVTLSCSPISGHRSVSWYQQTPGQGLQFLFEYFSETQRNKGNFPGRFSGRQFSNSRSEMNVSTLELGDSALYLCASSKAAGASYEQYFGPGTRLTVT.

The CDR3 is CASSVTGDQPQHF. CDR3 DNA sequence: TGCGCCAGCAGCGTGACAGGGGACCAGCCCCAGCATTTT. The chain carries TRBV5-1 and TRBJ1-5, with TRBD1 identical over 8 bases. Germline V CDR1 and CDR2: SGHRS, YFSETQ. This CDR3 contains 13 residues. V was clipped by 4 bases and J by 7 bases; unmatched bases: 4.

The chain couples TRBV5-5 to TRBJ1-6, with a tentative D call TRBD1 (6 bases). This CDR3 has 15 amino acids. In germline, CDR1 is SGHKS, CDR2 YYEKEE (reference sequence). V shed 5 bases and J shed 5 bases, with 14 bases lying between them. Here the CDR3 DNA reads TGTGCCAGCAGTCAAGTTGACAGGAATAATTCACCCCTCCACTTT. Translating it yields CASSQVDRNNSPLHF.

V and J are TRBV2 and TRBJ2-2; D is possibly TRBD1 (7 bases). The CDR3 has 16 residues. V was trimmed by 7 bases and J by 0 bases, leaving 15 bases between them. Germline-derived CDR1 and CDR2 are SNHLY and FYNNEI. CDR3 DNA sequence: TGTGCCAGCACCAGGGGGGCAGGGGCGAACACCGGGGAGCTGTTTTTT. Its translation: CASTRGAGANTGELFF.

The CDR3: CASGQRNSPLHF. In DNA form, the CDR3 reads TGCGCCAGCGGACAGAGAAATTCACCCCTCCACTTT. The chain has TRBV4-1 and TRBJ1-6; D perhaps matches TRBD1 (6 bases). Trimming stripped 8 bases from V and 7 bases from J, with 9 bases between. Germline assignment: CDR1 MGHRA and CDR2 YSYEKL. The CDR3 sequence is 12 residues long.

This clone is a singleton in its sample. The chain carries TRBV29-1 and TRBJ2-2; a possible D gene is TRBD1 (5 bases). In germline, CDR1 is SQVTM, CDR2 ANQGSEA. The CDR3 covers 12 residues. The V gene lost 4 bases and the J gene lost 6 bases, with 9 bases spanning the gap. CDR3 DNA sequence: TGCAGCGTTGGGAAAGGGGCCGGGGAGCTGTTTTTT. Its protein is CSVGKGAGELFF.

V usage is TRBV6-5 and J usage is TRBJ2-1, with TRBD2 identical over 8 bases. V shed 10 bases and J 8 bases; nucleotides not matched to a gene: 16. Germline assignment: CDR1 MNHEY and CDR2 SVGAGI. This CDR3 spans 15 amino acids. The CDR3: CATRQGGGFWDEQFF. The CDR3 DNA reads TGTGCCACACGCCAAGGCGGGGGGTTTTGGGATGAGCAGTTCTTC.

The chain carries TRBV2 and TRBJ2-5, with 8 bases identical to TRBD2. CDR1 is SNHLY, CDR2 FYNNEI, per germline. J lost 4 bases, V lost 9 bases, and 7 bases had no gene match. The CDR3 spans 13 residues. The CDR3 sequence: CASTGTSRETQYF. CDR3 bases: TGTGCCAGTACCGGGACTAGTCGAGAGACCCAGTACTTC.

The chain uses TRBV12-5 and TRBJ1-2, with 12 nucleotides matching TRBD1. This CDR3 contains 18 residues. After removal of 2 bases from V and 4 bases from J, the junction contained 11 bases not matched to a gene. Per germline, CDR1 LGHNT and CDR2 FRNRAP. DNA of the CDR3: TGTGCTAGTGGTTTGATGCTACCGGGACAGGGGGCGAGCTATGGCTACACCTTC. It encodes CASGLMLPGQGASYGYTF.

The J gene is TRBJ1-6, the V gene TRBV15, with D uncertain. Germline loops: CDR1 LNHNV, CDR2 YYDKDF (reference sequence). V lost 0 bases and J 2 bases, leaving 2 bases between the germline ends. The CDR3 is made up of 14 amino acids. The CDR3 region has the DNA TGTGCCACCAGCAGAGATACCTATAATTCACCCCTCCACTTT. Its protein is CATSRDTYNSPLHF.

The rearrangement joins TRBV5-1 to TRBJ2-5; no firm D call. V was shortened by 0 bases and J by 2 bases, with 11 bases between the two germline ends. The CDR3 loop spans 15 amino acids. Per germline, CDR1 SGHRS and CDR2 YFSETQ. CDR3 DNA sequence: TGCGCCAGCAGCTTGGACGCACTTAAGCAAGAGACCCAGTACTTC. Amino acids: CASSLDALKQETQYF.

For this clone: Additional DNA sequences in this sample encode the identical CDR3. The chain carries TRBV29-1 and TRBJ1-1, with D perhaps matching TRBD1 (5 bases). The V gene lost 5 bases and the J gene lost 5 bases, with 15 bases spanning the gap. Per germline, CDR1 SQVTM and CDR2 ANQGSEA. The CDR3 is made up of 13 amino acids. As DNA, the CDR3 is TGCAGCGTTACTGGGCAGGGTTGGACTGAAGCTTTCTTT. Its protein product is CSVTGQGWTEAFF.

This chain uses TRBV4-2 with TRBJ1-1; TRBD1 aligns across 11 bases. With 0 bases clipped from V and 5 bases from J, the junction kept 2 bases outside the gene matches. Germline CDR1 LGHNA, CDR2 YNFKEQ. This CDR3 region has 15 residues. The CDR3 sequence: CASSQDGTGGTEAFF. Written as DNA, the CDR3 is TGTGCCAGCAGCCAAGACGGGACAGGGGGGACTGAAGCTTTCTTT.

The chain joins TRBV5-1 to TRBJ1-3, with a tentative D call TRBD1 (5 bases). This CDR3 comprises 14 residues. Trimming pared 4 bases from V and 1 base from J, leaving 9 bases between. Germline loops: CDR1 SGHRS, CDR2 YFSETQ. Here the CDR3 DNA reads TGCGCCAGCAGCCCGACAGTTTCTGGAAACACCATATATTTT. Amino acids: CASSPTVSGNTIYF.

This clone turned up a few times. This chain uses TRBV2 with TRBJ1-3, with D uncertain. V gave up 1 base and J gave up 0 bases, with 13 bases separating them. The CDR3 length is 17 residues. In germline, CDR1 is SNHLY, CDR2 FYNNEI. CDR3 region: CASSEVDSRRSGNTIYF. The CDR3 DNA is TGTGCCAGCAGTGAAGTAGACTCCCGCCGCTCTGGAAACACCATATATTTT.

The chain uses TRBV9 and TRBJ2-1; 13 positions agree with TRBD2. The junction had 8 bases not matched to a gene; V was cut back by 3 bases and J by 14 bases. The CDR3 extends over 14 amino acids. Looked up from germline, CDR1 is SGDLS and CDR2 is YYNGEE. CDR3 loop: CASSGLAGGSGEFF. The CDR3 coding sequence is TGTGCCAGCAGCGGACTAGCGGGGGGAAGCGGGGAGTTCTTC.

The chain combines TRBV5-1 with TRBJ1-1; tentatively, D is TRBD1 (5 bases). The CDR3 totals 15 residues. Looked up from germline, CDR1 is SGHRS and CDR2 is YFSETQ. V dropped 0 bases and J dropped 0 bases, with 9 bases sitting between them. CDR3 region: CASSLVTELNTEAFF. The CDR3, as DNA: TGCGCCAGCAGCTTGGTGACAGAGTTGAACACTGAAGCTTTCTTT.